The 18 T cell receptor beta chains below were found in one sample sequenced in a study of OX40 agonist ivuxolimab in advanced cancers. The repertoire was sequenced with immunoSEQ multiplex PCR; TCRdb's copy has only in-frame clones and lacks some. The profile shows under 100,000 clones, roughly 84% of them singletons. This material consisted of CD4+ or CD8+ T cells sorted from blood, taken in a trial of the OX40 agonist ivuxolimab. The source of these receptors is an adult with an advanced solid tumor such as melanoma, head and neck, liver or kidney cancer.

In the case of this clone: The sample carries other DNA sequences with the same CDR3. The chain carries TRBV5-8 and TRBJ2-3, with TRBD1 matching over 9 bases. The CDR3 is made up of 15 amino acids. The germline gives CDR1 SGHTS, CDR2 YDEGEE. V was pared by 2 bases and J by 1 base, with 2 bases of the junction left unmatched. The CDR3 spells CASSFWTGGTDTQYF. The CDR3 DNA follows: TGTGCCAGCAGCTTTTGGACAGGGGGCACAGATACGCAGTATTTT.

The CDR3 coding sequence is TGTGCCAGTAGTATTAGACAGGGGGATAATTCACCCCTCCACTTT. This codes for CASSIRQGDNSPLHF. This chain uses TRBV19 with TRBJ1-6; 9 bases are a match to TRBD1. Germline CDR1 is LNHDA and CDR2 is SQIVND (reference sequence). Trimming at V came to 3 bases and at J to 5 bases, leaving 2 bases not matched to a gene. This CDR3 has 15 residues.

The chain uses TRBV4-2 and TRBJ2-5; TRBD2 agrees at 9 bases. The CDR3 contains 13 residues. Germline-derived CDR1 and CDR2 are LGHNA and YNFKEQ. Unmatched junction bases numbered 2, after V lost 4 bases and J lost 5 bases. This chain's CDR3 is CASSRGLAETQYF. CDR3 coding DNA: TGTGCCAGCAGCCGGGGACTAGCCGAGACCCAGTACTTC.

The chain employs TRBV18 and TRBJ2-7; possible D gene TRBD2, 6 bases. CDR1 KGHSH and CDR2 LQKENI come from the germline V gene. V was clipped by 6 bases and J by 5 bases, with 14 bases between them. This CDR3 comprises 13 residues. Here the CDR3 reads CASSPGVQDEQYF. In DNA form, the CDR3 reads TGTGCCAGCTCTCCGGGAGTTCAGGACGAGCAGTACTTC. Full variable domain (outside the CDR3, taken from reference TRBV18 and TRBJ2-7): NAGVMQNPRHLVRRRGQEARLRCSPMKGHSHVYWYRQLPEEGLKFMVYLQKENIIDESGMPKERFSAEFPKEGPSILRIQQVVRGDSAAYFCASSPGVQDEQYFGPGTRLTVT.

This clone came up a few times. The CDR3 nucleotides read TGTGCCTGGAGCGGGGCCGGTGGAAACACCATATATTTT. Translated, it gives CAWSGAGGNTIYF. The chain links TRBV30 to TRBJ1-3; TRBD1 is a possible D gene (5 bases). CDR3 length: 13 amino acids. Per the germline V gene, CDR1 is GTSNPN and CDR2 is SVGIG (reference sequence). V lost 3 bases and J lost 3, with 9 bases in between.

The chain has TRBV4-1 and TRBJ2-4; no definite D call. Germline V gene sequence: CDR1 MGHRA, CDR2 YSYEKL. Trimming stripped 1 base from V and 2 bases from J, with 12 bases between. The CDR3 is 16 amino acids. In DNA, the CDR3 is TGCGCCAGCAGCCAAGGGGCCGGTGCGACCAAAAACATTCAGTACTTC. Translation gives CASSQGAGATKNIQYF.

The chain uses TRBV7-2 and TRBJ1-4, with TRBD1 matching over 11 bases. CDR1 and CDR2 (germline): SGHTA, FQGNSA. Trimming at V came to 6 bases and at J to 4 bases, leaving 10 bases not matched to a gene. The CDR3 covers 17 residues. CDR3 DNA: TGTGCCAGCAGTCTGGCCGGGACAGGGGGGTTTAATGAAAAACTGTTTTTT. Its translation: CASSLAGTGGFNEKLFF.

The CDR3 region has the DNA TGTGCCAGCTCACCTTACGGGGCATACGAGCAGTACTTC. It specifies CASSPYGAYEQYF. This chain uses TRBV18 with TRBJ2-7; D could derive from TRBD1 or TRBD2 (5 bases each). Trimming shortened V by 3 bases and J by 4 bases, and 10 bases separated the two germline ends. This CDR3 spans 13 amino acids. Germline V gives CDR1 KGHSH, CDR2 LQKENI.

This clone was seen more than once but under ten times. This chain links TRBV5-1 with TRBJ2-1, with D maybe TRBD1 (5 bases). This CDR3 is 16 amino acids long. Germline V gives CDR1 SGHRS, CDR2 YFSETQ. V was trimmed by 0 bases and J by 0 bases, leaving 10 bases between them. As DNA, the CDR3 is TGCGCCAGCAGCTTGGGGGGCTCAAGCTCCTACAATGAGCAGTTCTTC. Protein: CASSLGGSSSYNEQFF.

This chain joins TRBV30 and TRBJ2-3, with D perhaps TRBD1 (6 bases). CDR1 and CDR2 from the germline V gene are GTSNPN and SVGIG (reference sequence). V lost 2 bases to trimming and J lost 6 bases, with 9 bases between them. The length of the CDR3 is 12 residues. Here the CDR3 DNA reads TGTGCCTGGAGTAGCGACAGGGATACGCAGTATTTT. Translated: CAWSSDRDTQYF.

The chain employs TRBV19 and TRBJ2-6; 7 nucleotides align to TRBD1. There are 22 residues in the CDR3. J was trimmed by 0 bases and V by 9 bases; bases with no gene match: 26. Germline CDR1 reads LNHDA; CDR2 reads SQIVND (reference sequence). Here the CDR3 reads CASYGRPGTDFRGSSGANVLTF. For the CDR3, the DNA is TGTGCCAGCTATGGGAGACCGGGGACAGACTTTCGGGGAAGCTCTGGGGCCAACGTCCTGACTTTC.

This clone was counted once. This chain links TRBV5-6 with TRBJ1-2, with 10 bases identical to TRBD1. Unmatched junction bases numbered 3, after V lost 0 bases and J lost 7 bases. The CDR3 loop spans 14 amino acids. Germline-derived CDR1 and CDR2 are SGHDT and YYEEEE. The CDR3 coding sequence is TGTGCCAGCAGCTTGGGACAGGGGGCGCGTGGCTACACCTTC. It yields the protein CASSLGQGARGYTF. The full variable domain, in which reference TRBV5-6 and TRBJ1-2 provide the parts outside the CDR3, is DAGVTQSPTHLIKTRGQQVTLRCSPKSGHDTVSWYQQALGQGPQFIFQYYEEEERQRGNFPDRFSGHQFPNYSSELNVNALLLGDSALYLCASSLGQGARGYTFGSGTRLTVV.

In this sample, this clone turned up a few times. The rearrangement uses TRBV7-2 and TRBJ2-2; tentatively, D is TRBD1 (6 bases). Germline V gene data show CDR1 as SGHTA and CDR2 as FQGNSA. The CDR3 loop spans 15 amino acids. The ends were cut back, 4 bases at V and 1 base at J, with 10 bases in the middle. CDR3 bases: TGTGCCAGCAGCTCACAGGGTCGGAACACCGGGGAGCTGTTTTTT. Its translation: CASSSQGRNTGELFF. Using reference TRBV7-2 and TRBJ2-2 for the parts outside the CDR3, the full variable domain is GAGVSQSPSNKVTEKGKDVELRCDPISGHTALYWYRQSLGQGLEFLIYFQGNSAPDKSGLPSDRFSAERTGGSVSTLTIQRTQQEDSAVYLCASSSQGRNTGELFFGEGSRLTVL.

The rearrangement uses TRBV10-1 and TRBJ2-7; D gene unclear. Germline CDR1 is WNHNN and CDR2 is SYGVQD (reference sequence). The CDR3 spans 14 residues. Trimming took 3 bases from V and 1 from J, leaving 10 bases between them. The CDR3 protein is CASSENPWSYEQYF. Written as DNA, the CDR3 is TGCGCCAGCAGTGAAAACCCCTGGTCCTACGAGCAGTACTTC.

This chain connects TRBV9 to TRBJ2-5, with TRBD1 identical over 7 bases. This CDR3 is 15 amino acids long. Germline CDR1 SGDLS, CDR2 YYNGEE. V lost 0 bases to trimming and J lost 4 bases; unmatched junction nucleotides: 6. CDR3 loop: CASSVATGVLETQYF. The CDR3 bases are TGTGCCAGCAGCGTAGCTACAGGGGTTTTAGAGACCCAGTACTTC.

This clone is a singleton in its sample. The CDR3 DNA sequence: TGTGCCAGCAGCCCTCGGGCAGGGGGCACAGATACGCAGTATTTT. Protein: CASSPRAGGTDTQYF. The chain joins TRBV9 to TRBJ2-3; maybe TRBD1 (6 bases). The CDR3 covers 15 residues. Deletions cut 4 bases from V and 1 base from J, with 13 bases between. Germline values: CDR1 SGDLS, CDR2 YYNGEE.

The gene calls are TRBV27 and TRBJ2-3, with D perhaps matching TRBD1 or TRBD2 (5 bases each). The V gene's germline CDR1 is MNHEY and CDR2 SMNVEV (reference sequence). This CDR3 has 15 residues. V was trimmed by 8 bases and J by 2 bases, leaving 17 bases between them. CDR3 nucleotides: TGTGCCAGCCGAAACGGGGCAATTAACACAGATACGCAGTATTTT. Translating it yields CASRNGAINTDTQYF.

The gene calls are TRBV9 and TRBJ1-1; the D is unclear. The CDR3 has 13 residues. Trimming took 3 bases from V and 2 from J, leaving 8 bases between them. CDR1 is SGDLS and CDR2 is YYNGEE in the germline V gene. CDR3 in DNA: TGTGCCAGCAGCGCCGAGGGAAACACTGAAGCTTTCTTT. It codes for CASSAEGNTEAFF.